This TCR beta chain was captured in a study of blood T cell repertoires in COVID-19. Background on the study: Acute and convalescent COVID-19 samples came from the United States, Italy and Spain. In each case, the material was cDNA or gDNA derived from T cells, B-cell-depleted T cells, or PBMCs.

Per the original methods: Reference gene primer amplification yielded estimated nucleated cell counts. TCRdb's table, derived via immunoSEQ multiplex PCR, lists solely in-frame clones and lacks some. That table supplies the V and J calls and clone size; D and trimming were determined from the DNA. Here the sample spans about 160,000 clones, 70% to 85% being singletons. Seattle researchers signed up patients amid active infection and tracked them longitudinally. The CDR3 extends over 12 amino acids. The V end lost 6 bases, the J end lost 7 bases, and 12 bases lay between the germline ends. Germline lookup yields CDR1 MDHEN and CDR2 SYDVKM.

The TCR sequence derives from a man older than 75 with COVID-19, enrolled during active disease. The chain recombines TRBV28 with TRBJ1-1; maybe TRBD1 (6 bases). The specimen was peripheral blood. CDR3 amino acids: CASSITTGEAFF. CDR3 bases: TGTGCCAGCAGCATTACGACAGGTGAAGCTTTCTTT.